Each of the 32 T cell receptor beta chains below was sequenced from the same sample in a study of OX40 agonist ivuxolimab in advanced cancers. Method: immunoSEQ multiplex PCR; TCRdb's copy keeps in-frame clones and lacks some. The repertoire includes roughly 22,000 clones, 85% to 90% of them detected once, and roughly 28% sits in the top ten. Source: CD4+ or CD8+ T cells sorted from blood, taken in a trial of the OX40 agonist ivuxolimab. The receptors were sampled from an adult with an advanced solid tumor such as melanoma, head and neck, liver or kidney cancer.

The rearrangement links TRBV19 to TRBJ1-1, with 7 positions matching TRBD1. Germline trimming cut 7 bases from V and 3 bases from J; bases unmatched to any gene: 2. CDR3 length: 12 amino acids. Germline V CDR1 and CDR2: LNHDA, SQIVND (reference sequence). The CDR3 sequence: CASTQGDTEAFF. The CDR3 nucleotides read TGTGCCAGTACCCAGGGGGACACTGAAGCTTTCTTT.

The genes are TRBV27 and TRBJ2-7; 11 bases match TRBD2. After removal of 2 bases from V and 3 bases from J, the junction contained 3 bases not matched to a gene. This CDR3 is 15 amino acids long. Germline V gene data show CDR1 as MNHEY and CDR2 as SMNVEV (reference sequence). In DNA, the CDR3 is TGTGCCAGCAGTTTAGCGACTAGCGGGAACTACGAGCAGTACTTC. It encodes CASSLATSGNYEQYF.

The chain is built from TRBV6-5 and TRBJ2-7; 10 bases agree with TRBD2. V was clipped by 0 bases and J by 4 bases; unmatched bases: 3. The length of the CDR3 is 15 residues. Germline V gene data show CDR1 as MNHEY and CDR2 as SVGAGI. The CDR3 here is CASSYSASGSYEQYF. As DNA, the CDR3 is TGTGCCAGCAGTTACTCGGCTAGCGGGAGTTACGAGCAGTACTTC.

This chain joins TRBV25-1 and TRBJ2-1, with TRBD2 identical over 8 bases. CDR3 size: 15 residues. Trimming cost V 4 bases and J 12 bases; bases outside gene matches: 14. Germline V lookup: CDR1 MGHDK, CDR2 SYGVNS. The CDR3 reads CASSAGGAASWGQFF. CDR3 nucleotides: TGTGCCAGCAGTGCGGGAGGGGCCGCTTCTTGGGGGCAGTTCTTC.

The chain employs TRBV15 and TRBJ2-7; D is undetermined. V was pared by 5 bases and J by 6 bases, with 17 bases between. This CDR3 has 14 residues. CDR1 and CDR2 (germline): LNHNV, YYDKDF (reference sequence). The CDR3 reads CATSRYRGGVEQYF. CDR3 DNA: TGTGCCACCAGCCGCTACAGAGGTGGGGTCGAGCAGTACTTC.

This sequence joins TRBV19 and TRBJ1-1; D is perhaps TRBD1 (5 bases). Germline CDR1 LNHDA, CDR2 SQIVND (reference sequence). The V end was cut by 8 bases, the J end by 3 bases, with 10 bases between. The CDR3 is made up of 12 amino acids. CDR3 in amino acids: CASAGGYTEAFF. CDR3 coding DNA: TGTGCCAGTGCGGGGGGTTACACTGAAGCTTTCTTT.

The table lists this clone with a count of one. The DNA for the CDR3 is TGTGCCAGCGGGTACGAGCAGTACTTC. Translating gives CASGYEQYF. V usage is TRBV6-9 and J usage is TRBJ2-7; D call uncertain. Deletions cut 8 bases from V and 4 bases from J, with 3 bases between. This CDR3 is built from 9 residues. Germline V CDR1 and CDR2: MNHGY, SVAAGI.

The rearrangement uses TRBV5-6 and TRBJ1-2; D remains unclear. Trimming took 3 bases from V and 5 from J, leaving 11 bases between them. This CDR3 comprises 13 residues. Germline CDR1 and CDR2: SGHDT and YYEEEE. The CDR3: CASSSPRFYGYTF. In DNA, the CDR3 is TGTGCCAGCAGCTCGCCCAGGTTTTATGGCTACACCTTC. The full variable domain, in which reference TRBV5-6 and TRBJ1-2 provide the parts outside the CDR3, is DAGVTQSPTHLIKTRGQQVTLRCSPKSGHDTVSWYQQALGQGPQFIFQYYEEEERQRGNFPDRFSGHQFPNYSSELNVNALLLGDSALYLCASSSPRFYGYTFGSGTRLTVV.

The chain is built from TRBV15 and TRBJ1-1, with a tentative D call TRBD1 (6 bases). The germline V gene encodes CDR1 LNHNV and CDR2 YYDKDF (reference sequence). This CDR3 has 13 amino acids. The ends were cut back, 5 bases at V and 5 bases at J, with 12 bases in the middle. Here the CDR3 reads CATSAGVSTEAFF. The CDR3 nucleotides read TGTGCCACCAGCGCAGGGGTGAGTACTGAAGCTTTCTTT.

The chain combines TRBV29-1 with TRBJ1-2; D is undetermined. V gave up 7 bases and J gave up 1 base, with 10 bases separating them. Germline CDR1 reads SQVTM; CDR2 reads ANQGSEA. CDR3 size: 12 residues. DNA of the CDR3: TGCAGCGACGGAGATGATAACTATGGCTACACCTTC. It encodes CSDGDDNYGYTF.

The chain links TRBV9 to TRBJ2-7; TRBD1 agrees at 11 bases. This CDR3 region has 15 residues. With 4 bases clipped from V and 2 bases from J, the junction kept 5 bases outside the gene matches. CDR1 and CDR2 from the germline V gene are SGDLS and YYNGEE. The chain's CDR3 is CASSPWTGGTYEQYF. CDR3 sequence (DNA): TGTGCCAGCAGCCCTTGGACAGGGGGCACCTACGAGCAGTACTTC. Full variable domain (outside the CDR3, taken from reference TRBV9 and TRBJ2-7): DSGVTQTPKHLITATGQRVTLRCSPRSGDLSVYWYQQSLDQGLQFLIQYYNGEERAKGNILERFSAQQFPDLHSELNLSSLELGDSALYFCASSPWTGGTYEQYFGPGTRLTVT.

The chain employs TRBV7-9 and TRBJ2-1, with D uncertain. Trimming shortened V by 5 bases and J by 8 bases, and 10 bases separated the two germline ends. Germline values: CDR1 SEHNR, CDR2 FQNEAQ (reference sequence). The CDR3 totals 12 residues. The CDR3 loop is CASSPSNYEQFF. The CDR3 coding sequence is TGTGCCAGCAGCCCCTCTAACTATGAGCAGTTCTTC. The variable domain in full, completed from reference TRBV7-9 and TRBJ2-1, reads DTGVSQNPRHKITKRGQNVTFRCDPISEHNRLYWYRQTLGQGPEFLTYFQNEAQLEKSRLLSDRFSAERPKGSFSTLEIQRTEQGDSAMYLCASSPSNYEQFFGPGTRLTVL.

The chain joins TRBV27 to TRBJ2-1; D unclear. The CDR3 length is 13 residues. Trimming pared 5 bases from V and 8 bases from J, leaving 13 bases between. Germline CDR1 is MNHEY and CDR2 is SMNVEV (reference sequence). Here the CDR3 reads CASSGPTDDEQFF. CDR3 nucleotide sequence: TGTGCCAGCAGTGGGCCGACGGATGATGAGCAGTTCTTC.

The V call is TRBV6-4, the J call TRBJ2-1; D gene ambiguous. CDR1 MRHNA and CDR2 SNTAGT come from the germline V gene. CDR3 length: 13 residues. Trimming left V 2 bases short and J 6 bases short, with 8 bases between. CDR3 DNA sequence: TGTGCCAGCAGTGACGGGTATTTCAATGAGCAGTTCTTC. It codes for CASSDGYFNEQFF.

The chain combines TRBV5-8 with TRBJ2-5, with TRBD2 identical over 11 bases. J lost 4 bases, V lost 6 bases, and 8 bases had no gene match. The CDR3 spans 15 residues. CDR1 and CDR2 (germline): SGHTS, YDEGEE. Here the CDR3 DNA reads TGTGCCAGCACCTCCGGGACTAGCGGCGGAGAGACCCAGTACTTC. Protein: CASTSGTSGGETQYF.

The CDR3 region is CASSLSGSSWGNEQFF. In DNA form, the CDR3 reads TGTGCCAGCAGCTTAAGCGGGTCTAGTTGGGGAAATGAGCAGTTCTTC. The rearrangement uses TRBV7-3 and TRBJ2-1, with D possibly being TRBD2 (5 bases). V lost 1 base to trimming and J lost 7 bases, with 17 bases between them. The CDR3 totals 16 residues. CDR1 is SGHTA, CDR2 FQGTGA, per germline.

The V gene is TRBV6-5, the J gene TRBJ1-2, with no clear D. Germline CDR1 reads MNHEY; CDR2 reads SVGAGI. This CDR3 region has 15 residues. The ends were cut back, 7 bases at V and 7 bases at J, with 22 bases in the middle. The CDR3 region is CASTQIWKNTSGYTF. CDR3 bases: TGTGCCAGCACCCAGATATGGAAAAATACGAGTGGCTACACCTTC.

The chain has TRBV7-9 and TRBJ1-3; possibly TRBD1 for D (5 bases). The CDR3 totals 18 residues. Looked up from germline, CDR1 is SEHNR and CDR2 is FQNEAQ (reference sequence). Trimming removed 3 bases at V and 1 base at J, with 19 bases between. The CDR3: CASSFYRSRSGSGNTIYF. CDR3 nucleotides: TGTGCCAGCAGCTTTTATAGGAGCCGGTCAGGGTCTGGAAACACCATATATTTT.

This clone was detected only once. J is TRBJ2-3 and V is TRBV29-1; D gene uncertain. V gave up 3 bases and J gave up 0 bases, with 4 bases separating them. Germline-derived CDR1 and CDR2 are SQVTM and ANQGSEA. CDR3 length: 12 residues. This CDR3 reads CSVEGSTDTQYF. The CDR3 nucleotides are TGCAGCGTTGAGGGGAGCACAGATACGCAGTATTTT.

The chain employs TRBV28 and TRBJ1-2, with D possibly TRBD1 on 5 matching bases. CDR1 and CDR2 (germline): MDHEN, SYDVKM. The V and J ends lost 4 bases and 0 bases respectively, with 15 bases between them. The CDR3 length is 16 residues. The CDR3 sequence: CASSSPGPLANYGYTF. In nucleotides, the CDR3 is TGTGCCAGCAGTTCTCCGGGACCCTTAGCTAACTATGGCTACACCTTC.

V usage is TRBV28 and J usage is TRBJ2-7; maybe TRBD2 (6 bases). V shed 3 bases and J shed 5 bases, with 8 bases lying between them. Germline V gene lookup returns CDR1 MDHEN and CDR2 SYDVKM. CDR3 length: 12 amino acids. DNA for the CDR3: TGTGCCAGCAGTTTGGGGGGAGACGAGCAGTACTTC. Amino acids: CASSLGGDEQYF.

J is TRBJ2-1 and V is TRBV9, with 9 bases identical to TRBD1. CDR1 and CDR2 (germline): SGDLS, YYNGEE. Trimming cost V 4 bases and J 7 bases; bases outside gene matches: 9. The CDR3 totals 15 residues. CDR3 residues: CASSSRVTGGNEQFF. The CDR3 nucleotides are TGTGCCAGCAGCTCCCGGGTGACAGGGGGAAATGAGCAGTTCTTC.

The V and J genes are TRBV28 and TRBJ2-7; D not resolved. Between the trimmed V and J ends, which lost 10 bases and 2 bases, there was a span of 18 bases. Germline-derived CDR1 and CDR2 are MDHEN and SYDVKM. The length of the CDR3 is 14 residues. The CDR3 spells CATPDLPKPYEQYF. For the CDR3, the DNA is TGTGCCACCCCAGACCTGCCGAAACCCTACGAGCAGTACTTC.

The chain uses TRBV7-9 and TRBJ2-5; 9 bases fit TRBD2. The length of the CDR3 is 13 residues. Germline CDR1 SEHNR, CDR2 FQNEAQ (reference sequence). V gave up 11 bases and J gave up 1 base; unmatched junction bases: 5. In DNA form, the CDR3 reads TGTGCCTGCTTGACTAGCGGCCAAGAGACCCAGTACTTC. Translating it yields CACLTSGQETQYF.

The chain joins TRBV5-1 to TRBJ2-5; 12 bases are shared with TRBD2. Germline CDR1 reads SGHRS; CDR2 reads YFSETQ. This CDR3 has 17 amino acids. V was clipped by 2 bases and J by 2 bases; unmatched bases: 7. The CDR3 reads CASSFFWTSGNQETQYF. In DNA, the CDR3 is TGCGCCAGCAGCTTTTTTTGGACTAGCGGGAATCAAGAGACCCAGTACTTC.

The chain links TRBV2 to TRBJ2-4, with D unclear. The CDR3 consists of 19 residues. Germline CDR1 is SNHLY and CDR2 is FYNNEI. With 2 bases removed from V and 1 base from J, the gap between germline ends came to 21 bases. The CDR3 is CASSEQVRSTLWAKNIQYF. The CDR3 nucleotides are TGTGCCAGCAGTGAACAGGTTAGGAGCACACTCTGGGCCAAAAACATTCAGTACTTC.

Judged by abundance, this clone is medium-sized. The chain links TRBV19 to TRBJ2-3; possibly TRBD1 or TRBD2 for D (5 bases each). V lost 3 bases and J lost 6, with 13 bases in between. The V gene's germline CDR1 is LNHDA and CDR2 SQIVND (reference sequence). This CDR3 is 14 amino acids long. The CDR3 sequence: CASSILPGSDTQYF. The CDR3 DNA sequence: TGTGCCAGTAGTATTTTGCCAGGGAGCGATACGCAGTATTTT.

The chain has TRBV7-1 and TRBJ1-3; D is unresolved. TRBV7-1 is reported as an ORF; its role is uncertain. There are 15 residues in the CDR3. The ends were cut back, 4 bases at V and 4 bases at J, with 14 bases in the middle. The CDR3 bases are TGTGCCAGCAGCTTGAGCGGCGGGTACGGAAACACCATATATTTT. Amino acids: CASSLSGGYGNTIYF.

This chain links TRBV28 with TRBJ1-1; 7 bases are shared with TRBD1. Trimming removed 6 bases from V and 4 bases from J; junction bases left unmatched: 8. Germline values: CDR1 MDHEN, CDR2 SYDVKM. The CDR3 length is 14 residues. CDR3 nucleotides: TGTGCCAGCAGCTACAGGGGAGGTGGCACTGAAGCTTTCTTT. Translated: CASSYRGGGTEAFF.

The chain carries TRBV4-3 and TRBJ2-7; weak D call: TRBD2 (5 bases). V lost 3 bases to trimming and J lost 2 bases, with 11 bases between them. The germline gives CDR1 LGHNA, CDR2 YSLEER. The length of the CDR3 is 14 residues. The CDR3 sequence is CASSQVDGTYEQYF. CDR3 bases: TGCGCCAGCAGCCAGGTGGACGGGACCTACGAGCAGTACTTC.

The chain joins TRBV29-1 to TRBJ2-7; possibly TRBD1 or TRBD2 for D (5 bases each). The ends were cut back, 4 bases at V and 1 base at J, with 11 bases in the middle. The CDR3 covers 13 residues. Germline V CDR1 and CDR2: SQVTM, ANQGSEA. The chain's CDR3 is CSVGGPTSYEQYF. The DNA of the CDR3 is TGCAGCGTTGGGGGACCGACATCCTACGAGCAGTACTTC.

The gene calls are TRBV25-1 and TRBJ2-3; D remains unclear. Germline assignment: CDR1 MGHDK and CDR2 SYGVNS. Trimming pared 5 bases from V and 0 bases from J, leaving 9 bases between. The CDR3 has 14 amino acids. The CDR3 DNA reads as TGTGCCAGCAGTTGGTTCTCTAGCACAGATACGCAGTATTTT. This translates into CASSWFSSTDTQYF. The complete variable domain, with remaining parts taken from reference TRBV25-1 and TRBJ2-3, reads EADIYQTPRYLVIGTGKKITLECSQTMGHDKMYWYQQDPGMELHLIHYSYGVNSTEKGDLSSESTVSRIRTEHFPLTLESARPSHTSQYLCASSWFSSTDTQYFGPGTRLTVL.